These 20 T cell receptor beta chains originate from one sample sequenced in a study of CD4 T cells in relation to SARS-CoV-2 and coronaviruses. Before the COVID-19 pandemic, during about 2011-2019, CD4+ T cells were taken from unexposed donors. TCRdb's table, derived via immunoSEQ multiplex PCR, lists solely in-frame clones and lacks some. This table holds under 65,000 clones, roughly 85% found once. The sample comprised memory CD4+ T cells from PBMCs. These receptors originate from a human donor in good health.

This clone was observed a handful of times. The genes are TRBV27 and TRBJ2-7, with 7 bases fitting TRBD1. This CDR3 has 14 amino acids. V lost 3 bases and J lost 3; bases outside the gene matches: 5. The germline gives CDR1 MNHEY, CDR2 SMNVEV (reference sequence). The chain's CDR3 is CASSFDRASYEQYF. The CDR3 region has the DNA TGTGCCAGCAGTTTCGACAGGGCGAGCTACGAGCAGTACTTC.

The genes are TRBV7-9 and TRBJ2-3; 10 bases fit TRBD2. The germline CDR1 and CDR2 sequences are SEHNR and FQNEAQ (reference sequence). The CDR3 covers 16 residues. With 5 bases clipped from V and 2 bases from J, the junction kept 7 bases outside the gene matches. The CDR3 loop reads CASSPGTSAATDTQYF. The CDR3 DNA reads as TGTGCCAGCAGCCCAGGGACTAGCGCGGCCACAGATACGCAGTATTTT.

This rearrangement joins TRBV24-1 to TRBJ1-2; no clear D gene. Germline CDR1 is KGHDR and CDR2 is SFDVKD. Trimming removed 4 bases from V and 4 bases from J, with 9 bases in between. The CDR3 spans 13 residues. The CDR3 sequence: CATSDGRFYGYTF. The DNA for the CDR3 is TGTGCCACCAGTGACGGTCGATTCTATGGCTACACCTTC.

The chain recombines TRBV5-6 with TRBJ2-2; tentatively, D is TRBD1 (5 bases). Germline V CDR1 and CDR2: SGHDT, YYEEEE. CDR3 length: 16 residues. V was clipped by 1 base and J by 6 bases, with 16 bases between them. CDR3 coding DNA: TGTGCCAGCAGCTTGCAGGCAGGGTGGTTCTCCGGGGAGCTGTTTTTT. The encoded protein is CASSLQAGWFSGELFF.

The sample holds one count of this clone. The chain links TRBV23-1 to TRBJ2-1; 14 bases are a match to TRBD2. TRBV23-1 is given ORF status, its function remaining uncertain. J gave up 6 bases and V 0 bases, and 10 bases lay outside the gene matches. The CDR3 loop spans 19 amino acids. The DNA for the CDR3 is TGCGCCAGCAGTCAATCGAGAAGGGGACTAGCGGGAGTCAGCAATGAGCAGTTCTTC. Encoded protein: CASSQSRRGLAGVSNEQFF.

V usage is TRBV4-1 and J usage is TRBJ2-5, with D maybe TRBD2 (6 bases). Trimming left V 0 bases short and J 4 bases short, with 12 bases between. Per germline, CDR1 MGHRA and CDR2 YSYEKL. The CDR3 is 15 residues long. CDR3 in DNA: TGCGCCAGCAGCCAAGATGGAGGGGTTTCAGAGACCCAGTACTTC. It yields the protein CASSQDGGVSETQYF.

The count of this clone is one. The chain combines TRBV6-5 with TRBJ2-7; 9 bases line up with TRBD2. Germline-derived CDR1 and CDR2 are MNHEY and SVGAGI. V lost 2 bases, J lost 8 bases, and 7 bases stayed unmatched. This CDR3 is 14 amino acids long. In nucleotides, the CDR3 is TGTGCCAGCAGTTACAATTGGCGGGAGGGTAAGCAGTACTTC. Translating it yields CASSYNWREGKQYF.

The chain joins TRBV18 to TRBJ2-7; D not resolved. CDR3 size: 14 residues. The germline V gene encodes CDR1 KGHSH and CDR2 LQKENI. V was shortened by 0 bases and J by 4 bases, with 10 bases between the two germline ends. Here the CDR3 reads CASSPPANNYEQYF. The CDR3 DNA reads as TGTGCCAGCTCACCACCGGCAAACAATTACGAGCAGTACTTC.

Worth noting for this clone: At one end, the junction sequence differs from germline, possibly due to a read error. CDR3 protein: CASSQDVGRELKLF. DNA for the CDR3: TGCGCCAGCAGCCAAGATGTGGGGCGGGAGTTAAAGCTCTTC. The J gene is TRBJ2-1, the V gene TRBV4-1, with 7 bases lining up with TRBD2. The CDR3 runs to 14 residues. Germline V gene sequence: CDR1 MGHRA, CDR2 YSYEKL.

V is TRBV19 and J is TRBJ2-3; possibly TRBD2 for D (6 bases). The V end was cut by 3 bases, the J end by 4 bases, with 11 bases between. The length of the CDR3 is 14 residues. Germline CDR1 and CDR2: LNHDA and SQIVND (reference sequence). The CDR3 coding sequence is TGTGCCAGTAGTATGTTACTAGCTCCAGATACGCAGTATTTT. Its protein is CASSMLLAPDTQYF.

The V gene is TRBV6-1, the J gene TRBJ1-2; the D gene is possibly TRBD1 (5 bases). The length of the CDR3 is 15 residues. CDR1 and CDR2 (germline): MNHNS, SASEGT. V gave up 0 bases and J gave up 4 bases, with 12 bases separating them. This CDR3 reads CASSEALGGVYGYTF. CDR3 in DNA: TGTGCCAGCAGTGAAGCGCTGGGGGGAGTCTATGGCTACACCTTC.

This rearrangement joins TRBV3-1 (or the pseudogene TRBV3-2) to TRBJ2-7; unclear D gene. V lost 0 bases to trimming and J lost 4 bases, with 7 bases between them. This CDR3 is built from 13 residues. CDR1 is LGHDT, CDR2 YNNKEL, per germline (reference sequence). CDR3 sequence (DNA): TGTGCCAGCAGCCAAGATTGGGGATACGAGCAGTACTTC. Encoded protein: CASSQDWGYEQYF.

This chain links TRBV7-3 with TRBJ2-1, with 11 bases identical to TRBD2. V trimming: 5 bases; J trimming: 6 bases; junction bases outside the gene matches: 12. The germline CDR1 and CDR2 sequences are SGHTA and FQGTGA. The length of the CDR3 is 17 residues. Here the CDR3 reads CASSLSGTSGDANEQFF. CDR3 DNA sequence: TGTGCCAGCAGCCTATCCGGGACTAGCGGAGATGCCAATGAGCAGTTCTTC.

The chain has TRBV6-1 and TRBJ2-6; D uncertain. The CDR3 runs 19 residues. V lost 2 bases and J lost 0, with 17 bases in between. Germline CDR1 is MNHNS and CDR2 is SASEGT. The CDR3 region is CASSELGSTTRSGANVLTF. Written as DNA, the CDR3 is TGTGCCAGCAGTGAATTGGGTAGTACAACTCGCTCTGGGGCCAACGTCCTGACTTTC.

This clone was detected a few times. This chain uses TRBV3-1 (or the pseudogene TRBV3-2) with TRBJ2-5, with D tentatively TRBD2 (7 bases). This CDR3 comprises 16 residues. V lost 2 bases to trimming and J lost 5 bases, with 18 bases between them. CDR1 LGHDT and CDR2 YNNKEL come from the germline V gene (reference sequence). CDR3 bases: TGTGCCAGCAGCCAACGGGGGGCCGGGGCGAGGGAGACCCAGTACTTC. It codes for CASSQRGAGARETQYF.

The V call is TRBV13, the J call TRBJ2-3; either TRBD1 or TRBD2 may supply D (5 bases each). CDR1 is PRHDT and CDR2 is FYEKMQ in the germline V gene (reference sequence). Deletions cut 2 bases from V and 1 base from J, with 7 bases between. This CDR3 spans 14 amino acids. The CDR3 protein is CASSLRGGTDTQYF. The CDR3 DNA follows: TGTGCCAGCAGCTTACGAGGGGGCACAGATACGCAGTATTTT.

The V and J genes are TRBV7-7 and TRBJ2-5; D may match TRBD1 or TRBD2 (5 bases each). Germline lookup yields CDR1 SSHAT and CDR2 FNYEAQ (reference sequence). Deletions cut 5 bases from V and 0 bases from J, with 7 bases between. The CDR3 is made up of 13 amino acids. The CDR3 region is CASSVGHQETQYF. In DNA form, the CDR3 reads TGTGCCAGCAGCGTGGGACACCAAGAGACCCAGTACTTC.

This chain joins TRBV5-1 and TRBJ1-6; no reliable D call. The V gene lost 5 bases and the J gene lost 4 bases, with 13 bases spanning the gap. The length of the CDR3 is 15 residues. Germline V gene data show CDR1 as SGHRS and CDR2 as YFSETQ. The CDR3: CASSGDWEYNSPLHF. The CDR3, as DNA: TGCGCCAGCAGTGGGGATTGGGAATATAATTCACCCCTCCACTTT.

The rearrangement joins TRBV2 to TRBJ2-7; weak D call: TRBD1 (6 bases). Germline CDR1 reads SNHLY; CDR2 reads FYNNEI. Trimming stripped 8 bases from V and 2 bases from J, with 19 bases between. The CDR3 spans 15 residues. The CDR3 DNA reads TGTGCCAGCCGGGTGGAGACAGGTTTGACCTACGAGCAGTACTTC. It codes for CASRVETGLTYEQYF.

The chain links TRBV18 to TRBJ2-1, with 14 bases fitting TRBD2. J was trimmed by 5 bases and V by 3 bases; bases with no gene match: 12. CDR1 and CDR2 (germline): KGHSH, LQKENI. The CDR3 contains 19 residues. As DNA, the CDR3 is TGTGCCAGCTCACCCGCTGGACTAGCGGGAGGATCCCGCCACAATGAGCAGTTCTTC. Translated, it gives CASSPAGLAGGSRHNEQFF.